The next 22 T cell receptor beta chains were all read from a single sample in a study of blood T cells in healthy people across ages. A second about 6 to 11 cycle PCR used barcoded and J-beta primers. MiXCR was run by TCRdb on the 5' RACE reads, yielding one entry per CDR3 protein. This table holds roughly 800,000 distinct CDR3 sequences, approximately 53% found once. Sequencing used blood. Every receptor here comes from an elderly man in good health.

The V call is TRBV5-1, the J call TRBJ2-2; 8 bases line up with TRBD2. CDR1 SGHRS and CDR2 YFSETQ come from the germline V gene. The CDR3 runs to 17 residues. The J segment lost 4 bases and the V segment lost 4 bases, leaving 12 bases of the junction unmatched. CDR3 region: CASSPGDGRASTGELFF. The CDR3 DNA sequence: TGCGCCAGCAGCCCAGGGGACGGGAGGGCCAGCACCGGGGAGCTGTTTTTT.

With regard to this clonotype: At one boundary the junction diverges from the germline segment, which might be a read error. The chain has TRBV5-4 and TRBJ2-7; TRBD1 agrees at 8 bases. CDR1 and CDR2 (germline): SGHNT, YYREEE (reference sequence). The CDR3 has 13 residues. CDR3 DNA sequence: TGTACCAGCAGCTCAGGGGGCACCTACGAGCAGTACTTC. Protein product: CTSSSGGTYEQYF.

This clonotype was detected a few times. The CDR3 region is CASRAGVSYNEQFF. The CDR3 coding sequence is TGTGCCAGCAGGGCCGGGGTCTCCTACAATGAGCAGTTCTTC. The V and J genes are TRBV2 and TRBJ2-1; D is perhaps TRBD2 (5 bases). Deletions cut 6 bases from V and 0 bases from J, with 9 bases between. The CDR3 is 14 amino acids. Germline CDR1 is SNHLY and CDR2 is FYNNEI.

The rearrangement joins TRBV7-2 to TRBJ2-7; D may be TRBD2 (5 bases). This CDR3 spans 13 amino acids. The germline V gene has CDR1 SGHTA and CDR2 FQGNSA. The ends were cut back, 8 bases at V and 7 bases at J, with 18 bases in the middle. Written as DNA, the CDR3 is TGTGCCAGCGGCATCGGGATTTACAATGAGCAGTACTTC. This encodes CASGIGIYNEQYF. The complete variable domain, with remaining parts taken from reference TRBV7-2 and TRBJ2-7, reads GAGVSQSPSNKVTEKGKDVELRCDPISGHTALYWYRQSLGQGLEFLIYFQGNSAPDKSGLPSDRFSAERTGGSVSTLTIQRTQQEDSAVYLCASGIGIYNEQYFGPGTRLTVT.

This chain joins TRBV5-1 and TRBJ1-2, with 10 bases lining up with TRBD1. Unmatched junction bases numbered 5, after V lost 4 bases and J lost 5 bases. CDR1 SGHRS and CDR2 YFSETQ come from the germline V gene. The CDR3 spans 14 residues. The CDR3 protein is CASSRGTGEYGYTF. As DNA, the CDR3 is TGCGCCAGCAGCCGGGGGACAGGGGAGTATGGCTACACCTTC.

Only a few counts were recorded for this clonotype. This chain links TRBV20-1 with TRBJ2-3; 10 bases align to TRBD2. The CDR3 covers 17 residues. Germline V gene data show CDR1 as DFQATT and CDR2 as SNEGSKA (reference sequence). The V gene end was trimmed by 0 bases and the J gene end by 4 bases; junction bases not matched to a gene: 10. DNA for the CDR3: TGCAGTGCTAGAGATCTGCTAGCGGGAGTAGACTCAGATACGCAGTATTTT. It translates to CSARDLLAGVDSDTQYF.

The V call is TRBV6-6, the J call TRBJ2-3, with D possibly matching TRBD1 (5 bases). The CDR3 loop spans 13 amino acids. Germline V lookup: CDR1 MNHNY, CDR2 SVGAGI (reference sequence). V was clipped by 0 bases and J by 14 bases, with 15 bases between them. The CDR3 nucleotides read TGTGCCAGCAGTTACTCGGACGACAGATACGCGTATTTT. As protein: CASSYSDDRYAYF.

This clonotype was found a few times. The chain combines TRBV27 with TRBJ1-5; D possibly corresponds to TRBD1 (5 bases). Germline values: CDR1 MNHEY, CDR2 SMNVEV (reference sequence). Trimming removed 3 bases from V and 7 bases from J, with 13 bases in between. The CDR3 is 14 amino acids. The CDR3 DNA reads TGTGCCAGCAGTTTTAGAGGGGAACGACAGCCCCAGCATTTT. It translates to CASSFRGERQPQHF.

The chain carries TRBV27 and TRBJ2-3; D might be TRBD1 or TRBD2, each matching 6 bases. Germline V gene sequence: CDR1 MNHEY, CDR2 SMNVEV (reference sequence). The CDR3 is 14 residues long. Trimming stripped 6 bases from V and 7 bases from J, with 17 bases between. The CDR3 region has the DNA TGTGCCAGCAGCTCGATCGGGGGCAGCTATACGCAGTATTTT. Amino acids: CASSSIGGSYTQYF.

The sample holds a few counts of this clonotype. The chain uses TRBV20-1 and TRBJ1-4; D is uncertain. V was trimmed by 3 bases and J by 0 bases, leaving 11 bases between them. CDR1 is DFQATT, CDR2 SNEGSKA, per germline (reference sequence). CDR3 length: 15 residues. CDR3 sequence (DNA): TGCAGTGCTAGGGGATGGAGCTCAACTAATGAAAAACTGTTTTTT. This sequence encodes CSARGWSSTNEKLFF.

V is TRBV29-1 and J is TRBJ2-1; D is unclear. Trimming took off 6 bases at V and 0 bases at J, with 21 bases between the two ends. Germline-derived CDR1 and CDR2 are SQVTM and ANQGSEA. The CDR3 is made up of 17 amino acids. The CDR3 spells CSVYGVLGEISYNEQFF. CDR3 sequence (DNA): TGCAGCGTCTATGGAGTTTTAGGCGAGATCTCCTACAATGAGCAGTTCTTC.

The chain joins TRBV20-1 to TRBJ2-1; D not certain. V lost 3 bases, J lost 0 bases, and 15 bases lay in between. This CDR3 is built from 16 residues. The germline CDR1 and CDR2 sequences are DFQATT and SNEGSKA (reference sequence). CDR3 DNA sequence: TGCAGTGCTAGTATAGGACGGTCTAGCTCCTACAATGAGCAGTTCTTC. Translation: CSASIGRSSSYNEQFF.

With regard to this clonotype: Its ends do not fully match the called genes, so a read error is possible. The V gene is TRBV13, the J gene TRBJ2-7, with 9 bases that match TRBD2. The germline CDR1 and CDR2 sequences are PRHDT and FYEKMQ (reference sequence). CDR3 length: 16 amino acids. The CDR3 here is CASSDLSAGGADEQYF. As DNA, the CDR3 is TGCGCCAGCAGCGACCTCTCGGCGGGAGGGGCCGACGAGCAGTATTTC.

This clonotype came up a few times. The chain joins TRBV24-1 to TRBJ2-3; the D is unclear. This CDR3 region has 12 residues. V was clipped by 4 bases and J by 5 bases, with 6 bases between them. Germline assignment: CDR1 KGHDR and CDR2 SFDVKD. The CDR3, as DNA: TGTGCCACCAGTGACTCAGAAGATACGCAGTATTTT. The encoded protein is CATSDSEDTQYF.

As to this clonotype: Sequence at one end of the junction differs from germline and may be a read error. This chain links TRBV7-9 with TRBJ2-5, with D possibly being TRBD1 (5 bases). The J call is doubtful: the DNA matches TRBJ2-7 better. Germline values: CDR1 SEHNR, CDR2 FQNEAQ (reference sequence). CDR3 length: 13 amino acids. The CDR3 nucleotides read TGTGTCAGCAGCTATCAGGGATTCAGCGAGCAGTACTTC. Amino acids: CVSSYQGFSEQYF.

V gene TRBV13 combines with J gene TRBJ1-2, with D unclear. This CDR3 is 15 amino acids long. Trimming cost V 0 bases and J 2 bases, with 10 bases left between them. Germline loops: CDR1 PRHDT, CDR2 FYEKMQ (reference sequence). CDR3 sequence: CASSLGPQANYGYTF. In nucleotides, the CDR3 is TGTGCCAGCAGCTTAGGTCCCCAGGCCAACTATGGCTACACCTTC.

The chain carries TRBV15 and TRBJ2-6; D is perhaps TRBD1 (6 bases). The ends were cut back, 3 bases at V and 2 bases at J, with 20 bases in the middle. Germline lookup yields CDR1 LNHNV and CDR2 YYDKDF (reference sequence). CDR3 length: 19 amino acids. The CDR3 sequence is CATSRGTGFPFTGANVLTF. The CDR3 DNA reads TGTGCCACCAGCAGGGGAACAGGGTTCCCTTTTACTGGGGCCAACGTCCTGACTTTC.

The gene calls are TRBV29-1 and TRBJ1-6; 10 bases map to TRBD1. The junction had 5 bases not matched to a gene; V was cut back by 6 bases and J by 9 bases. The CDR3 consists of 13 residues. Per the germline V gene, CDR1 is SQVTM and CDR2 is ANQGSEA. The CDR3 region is CSVRRDRGSPLHF. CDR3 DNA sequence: TGCAGCGTGAGACGGGACAGGGGTTCACCCCTCCACTTT.

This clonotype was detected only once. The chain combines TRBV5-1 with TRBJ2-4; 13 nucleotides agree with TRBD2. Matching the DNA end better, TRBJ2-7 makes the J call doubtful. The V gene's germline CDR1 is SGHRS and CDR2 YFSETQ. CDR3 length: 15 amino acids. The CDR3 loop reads CASSSGLAGDHEQYF. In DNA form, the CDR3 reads TGCGCCAGCAGCTCTGGACTAGCGGGAGACCACGAGCAGTACTTC.

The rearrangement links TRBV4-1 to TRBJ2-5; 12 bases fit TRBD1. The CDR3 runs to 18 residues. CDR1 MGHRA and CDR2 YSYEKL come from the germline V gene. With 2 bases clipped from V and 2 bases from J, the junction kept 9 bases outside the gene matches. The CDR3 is CASSQLPGTGGRQETQYF. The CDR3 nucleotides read TGCGCCAGCAGCCAACTACCCGGGACAGGGGGCCGACAAGAGACCCAGTACTTC.

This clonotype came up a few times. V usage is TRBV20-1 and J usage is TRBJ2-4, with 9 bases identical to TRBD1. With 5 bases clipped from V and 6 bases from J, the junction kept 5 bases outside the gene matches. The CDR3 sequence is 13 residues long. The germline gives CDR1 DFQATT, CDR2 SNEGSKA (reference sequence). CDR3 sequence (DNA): TGCAGTGCTCCGGGACAGGGTTTAAACATTCAGTACTTC. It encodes CSAPGQGLNIQYF.

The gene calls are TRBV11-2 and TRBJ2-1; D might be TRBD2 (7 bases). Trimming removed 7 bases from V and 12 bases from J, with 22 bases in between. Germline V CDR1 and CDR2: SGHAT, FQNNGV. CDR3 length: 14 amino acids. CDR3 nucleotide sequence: TGTGCCAGCACCCTAACGGCGGGGGCTGGGGGGCAGTTCTTC. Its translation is CASTLTAGAGGQFF.